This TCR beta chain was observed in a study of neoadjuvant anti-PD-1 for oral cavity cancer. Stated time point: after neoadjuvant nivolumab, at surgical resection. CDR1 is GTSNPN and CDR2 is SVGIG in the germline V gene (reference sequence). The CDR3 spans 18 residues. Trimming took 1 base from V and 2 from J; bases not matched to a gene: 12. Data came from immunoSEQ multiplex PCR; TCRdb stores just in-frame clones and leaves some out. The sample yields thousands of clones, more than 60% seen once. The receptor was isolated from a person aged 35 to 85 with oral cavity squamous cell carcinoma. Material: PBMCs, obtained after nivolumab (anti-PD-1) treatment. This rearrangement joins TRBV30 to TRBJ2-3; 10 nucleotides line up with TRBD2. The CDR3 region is CAWSEKREGLYFTDTQYF. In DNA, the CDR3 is TGTGCCTGGAGTGAAAAGCGGGAGGGCCTTTATTTCACAGATACGCAGTATTTT.